This T cell receptor (beta chain) is drawn from a study of T cells after yellow fever vaccination. The CDR3 is made up of 14 amino acids. In germline, CDR1 is SEHNR, CDR2 FQNEAQ (reference sequence). V gave up 6 bases and J gave up 0 bases, with 8 bases separating them. TCRdb fed the 5' RACE reads into MiXCR, producing one record per CDR3 protein. The sample contains about 310,000 distinct CDR3 sequences, around 3.6% of which appear only once. This clonotype has ten or more counts. Its target is not known. General study findings and limits: Clonotypes found in both CD4 and CD8 compartments made up a small share.

The sample in question was PBMCs, obtained on the day of the yellow fever booster vaccination. This chain uses TRBV7-9 with TRBJ1-4, with D perhaps TRBD1 (5 bases). This clonotype originated in a man younger than 30 who received the YFV17D yellow fever vaccine. The CDR3 is CASRGVTTNEKLFF. For the CDR3, the DNA is TGTGCCAGCAGGGGGGTTACAACTAATGAAAAACTGTTTTTT.